The 26 T cell receptor beta chains below come from one sample, sequenced in a study of T cell repertoires in cytomegalovirus infection. No antigen has been assigned to these receptors. TCRdb reanalysed the reads using MiXCR and keeps one entry per CDR3 protein. The table includes 140,000 to 150,000 distinct CDR3 sequences, 30% to 40% detected once. Sample: CD8+ T cells from cultured PBMCs, taken from culture after CMV antigen stimulation. The receptors derive from a human donor in good health (CMV status not recorded). Some clones in this sample may be carry-over from other donors' samples.

This clonotype has only a few counts. This sequence joins TRBV7-6 and TRBJ2-1; 9 bases map to TRBD1. The V gene end was trimmed by 0 bases and the J gene end by 0 bases; junction bases not matched to a gene: 9. The CDR3 consists of 19 residues. Germline values: CDR1 SGHVS, CDR2 FNYEAQ. The CDR3 sequence: CASSLARQGDWGSYNEQFF. CDR3 nucleotides: TGTGCCAGCAGCTTAGCCCGACAGGGGGACTGGGGCTCCTACAATGAGCAGTTCTTC.

This clonotype was found a few times. The chain joins TRBV2 to TRBJ1-2; TRBD1 agrees at 8 bases. The CDR3 is 14 amino acids. Per the germline V gene, CDR1 is SNHLY and CDR2 is FYNNEI. J lost 2 bases, V lost 5 bases, and 4 bases had no gene match. CDR3 region: CASSMTGANYGYTF. CDR3 DNA: TGTGCCAGCAGTATGACAGGGGCGAACTATGGCTACACCTTC. The full variable domain, with the rest looked up from reference TRBV2 and TRBJ1-2, is EPEVTQTPSHQVTQMGQEVILRCVPISNHLYFYWYRQILGQKVEFLVSFYNNEISEKSEIFDDQFSVERPDGSNFTLKIRSTKLEDSAMYFCASSMTGANYGYTFGSGTRLTVV.

Turning to this clonotype: A much larger clone differs from this one at a single base, so this may be a read error. The chain is built from TRBV5-6 and TRBJ2-7; no firm D call. V lost 0 bases, J lost 3 bases, and 10 bases lay in between. This CDR3 has 14 residues. Germline loops: CDR1 SGHDT, CDR2 YYEEEE. This chain's CDR3 is CASSLVQSVYEQYF. In nucleotides, the CDR3 is TGTGCCAGCAGCTTGGTACAGTCAGTCTACGAGCAGTACTTC. The full variable domain, in which reference TRBV5-6 and TRBJ2-7 provide the parts outside the CDR3, is DAGVTQSPTHLIKTRGQQVTLRCSPKSGHDTVSWYQQALGQGPQFIFQYYEEEERQRGNFPDRFSGHQFPNYSSELNVNALLLGDSALYLCASSLVQSVYEQYFGPGTRLTVT.

This clonotype was counted only a few times. The chain has TRBV11-2 and TRBJ2-1; either TRBD1 or TRBD2 may fit D (5 bases each). The CDR3 consists of 17 residues. Deletions cut 5 bases from V and 0 bases from J, with 17 bases between. From germline, CDR1 is SGHAT and CDR2 FQNNGV. In DNA, the CDR3 is TGTGCCAGCAGCCGTCCGGGGCAAATTAGCTCCTACAATGAGCAGTTCTTC. Protein product: CASSRPGQISSYNEQFF.

V is TRBV27 and J is TRBJ1-6; 11 bases fit TRBD1. This CDR3 comprises 15 residues. CDR1 is MNHEY, CDR2 SMNVEV, per germline (reference sequence). The J segment lost 10 bases and the V segment lost 6 bases, leaving 8 bases of the junction unmatched. CDR3 amino acids: CASRPPGTGGSPLHF. CDR3 coding DNA: TGTGCCAGCAGACCCCCGGGGACAGGGGGATCACCCCTCCACTTT.

The chain is built from TRBV5-1 and TRBJ1-1, with a possible D match to TRBD1 (6 bases). V was cut by 3 bases and J by 0 bases, with 15 bases left in between. Germline-derived CDR1 and CDR2 are SGHRS and YFSETQ. CDR3 size: 16 residues. The CDR3 is CASSWWGAAMNTEAFF. The CDR3 DNA reads TGCGCCAGCAGCTGGTGGGGGGCCGCTATGAACACTGAAGCTTTCTTT.

J is TRBJ2-5 and V is TRBV28, with D perhaps matching TRBD2 (5 bases). CDR3 length equals 15 residues. Germline V gene lookup returns CDR1 MDHEN and CDR2 SYDVKM. Between the trimmed V and J ends, which lost 4 bases and 8 bases, there was a span of 20 bases. The CDR3 here is CASSSRGAAPDTQYF. CDR3 bases: TGTGCCAGCAGTTCCCGGGGTGCCGCACCCGATACCCAGTACTTC.

This clonotype was observed a few times. The chain recombines TRBV27 with TRBJ2-7; 7 nucleotides line up with TRBD1. V lost 4 bases and J lost 0; bases outside the gene matches: 3. CDR3 length: 14 amino acids. CDR1 is MNHEY, CDR2 SMNVEV, per germline (reference sequence). The CDR3 DNA follows: TGTGCCAGCAGTTACAGGGGAAGCTCCTACGAGCAGTACTTC. Its translation is CASSYRGSSYEQYF.

The CDR3, as DNA: TGTGCCAGCAGCCCCGCGACCAGGGGTACTGAAGCTTTCTTT. Translating gives CASSPATRGTEAFF. The chain joins TRBV12-3 or TRBV12-4 to TRBJ1-1; D perhaps matches TRBD1 (6 bases). The V end was cut by 6 bases, the J end by 5 bases, with 16 bases between. The CDR3 length is 14 residues.

In this sample, this clonotype turned up a few times. The chain carries TRBV12-3 or TRBV12-4 and TRBJ2-1; D possibly corresponds to TRBD2 (6 bases). The CDR3 runs 15 residues. Trimming took off 7 bases at V and 5 bases at J, with 18 bases between the two ends. The CDR3 sequence is CASTLFGTRNNEQFF. CDR3 sequence (DNA): TGTGCCAGCACCCTCTTTGGGACTCGAAACAATGAGCAGTTCTTC.

Many counts were recorded for this clonotype. CDR3 nucleotides: TGTGCCAGCAGCCCCCCGGGACTAGCCACGAGCTCCTACAATGAGCAGTTCTTC. This sequence encodes CASSPPGLATSSYNEQFF. The V gene is TRBV12-3 or TRBV12-4, the J gene TRBJ2-1; 9 bases are a match to TRBD2. Trimming took 6 bases from V and 0 from J; bases not matched to a gene: 12. The CDR3 has 18 amino acids.

This clonotype showed up many times. The chain joins TRBV27 to TRBJ1-1; tentative D call: TRBD1 (5 bases). Trimming took off 5 bases at V and 2 bases at J, with 12 bases between the two ends. The CDR3 length is 14 residues. CDR1 and CDR2 (germline): MNHEY, SMNVEV (reference sequence). The CDR3 DNA follows: TGTGCCAGCAGTCAACAGACAGCAAACACTGAAGCTTTCTTT. Amino acids: CASSQQTANTEAFF.

The CDR3 bases are TGTGCCAGCAGCTTAGATACAGGTGGCACTGAAGCTTTCTTT. It translates to CASSLDTGGTEAFF. J is TRBJ1-1 and V is TRBV11-2, with D perhaps matching TRBD1 (5 bases). V was trimmed by 0 bases and J by 4 bases, leaving 9 bases between them. This CDR3 has 14 amino acids. The germline V gene encodes CDR1 SGHAT and CDR2 FQNNGV.

This clonotype occurred a few times. The V and J genes are TRBV12-3 or TRBV12-4 and TRBJ1-1; the D gene is possibly TRBD1 (6 bases). This CDR3 is 14 amino acids long. The V and J ends lost 2 bases and 8 bases respectively, with 15 bases between them. CDR3 in amino acids: CASSLMGPGTEAFF. DNA for the CDR3: TGTGCCAGCAGTTTAATGGGCCCCGGGACAGAAGCTTTCTTT.

J is TRBJ2-7 and V is TRBV5-5; tentatively, D is TRBD1 (6 bases). V lost 7 bases and J lost 0, with 14 bases in between. This CDR3 has 14 amino acids. CDR1 SGHKS and CDR2 YYEKEE come from the germline V gene (reference sequence). The CDR3 protein is CASFDRLASYEQYF. CDR3 DNA: TGTGCCAGCTTCGACAGGCTCGCCTCCTACGAGCAGTACTTC.

V usage is TRBV29-1 and J usage is TRBJ1-2; D perhaps matches TRBD1 (5 bases). Trimming took off 0 bases at V and 6 bases at J, with 17 bases between the two ends. Germline V gene sequence: CDR1 SQVTM, CDR2 ANQGSEA. The CDR3 contains 15 residues. DNA for the CDR3: TGCAGCGTTGAAGATCTTTATAGGGACTCAGATGGCTACACCTTC. It translates to CSVEDLYRDSDGYTF.

This rearrangement joins TRBV20-1 to TRBJ1-2, with D possibly being TRBD1 (6 bases). Germline CDR1 reads DFQATT; CDR2 reads SNEGSKA (reference sequence). There are 14 residues in the CDR3. The V end was cut by 3 bases, the J end by 8 bases, with 19 bases between. This CDR3 is CSASADRLSFGYTF. The CDR3 DNA reads as TGCAGTGCTAGCGCCGACAGGTTGTCCTTCGGCTACACCTTC.

This clonotype was counted at least ten times. The chain joins TRBV7-2 to TRBJ2-7; TRBD1 is a possible D gene (6 bases). Trimming removed 0 bases at V and 1 base at J, with 10 bases between. This CDR3 is 15 amino acids long. The germline gives CDR1 SGHTA, CDR2 FQGNSA. As DNA, the CDR3 is TGTGCCAGCAGCTTAGCGCCAGGGGCTTCCTACGAGCAGTACTTC. Its translation is CASSLAPGASYEQYF.

The chain is built from TRBV3-1 and TRBJ2-1, with 8 positions matching TRBD1. The ends lost 1 base at V and 4 bases at J; junction bases unmatched: 12. This CDR3 region has 18 residues. Germline assignment: CDR1 LGHDT and CDR2 YNNKEL (reference sequence). As DNA, the CDR3 is TGTGCCAGCAGCCAAGTTACGGACAGGGCAGGATTATACAATGAGCAGTTCTTC. Translated, it gives CASSQVTDRAGLYNEQFF.

The chain is built from TRBV2 and TRBJ1-5, with no clear D. V was shortened by 4 bases and J by 3 bases, with 16 bases between the two germline ends. The CDR3 loop spans 16 amino acids. Germline lookup yields CDR1 SNHLY and CDR2 FYNNEI. Here the CDR3 reads CASSGTSAEINQPQHF. In DNA, the CDR3 is TGTGCCAGCAGTGGTACCTCCGCCGAAATCAATCAGCCCCAGCATTTT.

This clonotype was recorded a few times. This chain joins TRBV6-5 and TRBJ2-5; D might be TRBD2 (6 bases). Trimming shortened V by 1 base and J by 2 bases, and 11 bases separated the two germline ends. The CDR3 is 15 residues long. Germline V gene data show CDR1 as MNHEY and CDR2 as SVGAGI. As DNA, the CDR3 is TGTGCCAGCAGTTACTTTAGCGGTTCTCAAGAGACCCAGTACTTC. Residues: CASSYFSGSQETQYF.

This clonotype was seen at least ten times. The chain combines TRBV27 with TRBJ2-3; maybe TRBD1 (6 bases). The germline V gene has CDR1 MNHEY and CDR2 SMNVEV (reference sequence). The CDR3 totals 17 residues. V lost 2 bases to trimming and J lost 1 base, with 16 bases between them. The CDR3 loop is CASSLQQGPKGTDTQYF. CDR3 coding DNA: TGTGCCAGCAGTTTACAACAGGGCCCTAAAGGCACAGATACGCAGTATTTT.

This clonotype is classed as medium-sized. The V call is TRBV7-2, the J call TRBJ2-7; maybe TRBD1 (5 bases). This CDR3 contains 15 residues. Germline V gene sequence: CDR1 SGHTA, CDR2 FQGNSA. Trimming shortened V by 2 bases and J by 5 bases, and 16 bases separated the two germline ends. The CDR3 DNA follows: TGTGCCAGCAGCTTAAATCCAGGGATTACCAACGAGCAGTACTTC. Protein: CASSLNPGITNEQYF.

In DNA, the CDR3 is TGTGCCAGCAGTTTTTGGGGACTAGCGGAATACAATGAGCAGTTCTTC. It encodes CASSFWGLAEYNEQFF. This chain joins TRBV27 and TRBJ2-1; 11 positions match TRBD2. J gave up 4 bases and V 3 bases, and 5 bases lay outside the gene matches. CDR1 is MNHEY and CDR2 is SMNVEV in the germline V gene (reference sequence). The length of the CDR3 is 16 residues.

There are a few counts of this clonotype. This chain links TRBV9 with TRBJ2-1; 7 nucleotides line up with TRBD2. The germline V gene has CDR1 SGDLS and CDR2 YYNGEE. The junction had 4 bases not matched to a gene; V was cut back by 2 bases and J by 2 bases. CDR3 length equals 15 residues. CDR3 in amino acids: CASSVSGEPYNEQFF. The DNA for the CDR3 is TGTGCCAGCAGCGTCAGCGGGGAACCCTACAATGAGCAGTTCTTC.

This chain uses TRBV11-2 with TRBJ2-1; 9 nucleotides match TRBD2. CDR1 and CDR2 from the germline V gene are SGHAT and FQNNGV. With V trimmed by 0 bases and J by 5 bases, 5 bases remained unmatched. This CDR3 contains 16 residues. In DNA form, the CDR3 reads TGTGCCAGCAGCTTAGAGTTAGCGGGGGCCCACAATGAGCAGTTCTTC. Amino acids: CASSLELAGAHNEQFF.